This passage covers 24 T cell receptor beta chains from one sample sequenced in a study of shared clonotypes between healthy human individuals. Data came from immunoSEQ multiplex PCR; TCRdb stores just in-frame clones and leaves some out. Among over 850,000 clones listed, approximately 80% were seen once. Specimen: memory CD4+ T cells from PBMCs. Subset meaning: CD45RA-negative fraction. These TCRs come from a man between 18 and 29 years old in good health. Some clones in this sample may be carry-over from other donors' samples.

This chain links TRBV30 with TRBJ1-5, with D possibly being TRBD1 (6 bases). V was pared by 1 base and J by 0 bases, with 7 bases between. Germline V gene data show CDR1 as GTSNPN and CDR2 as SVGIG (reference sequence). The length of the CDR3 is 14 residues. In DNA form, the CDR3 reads TGTGCCTGGAGTGGGACAGTTAGCAATCAGCCCCAGCATTTT. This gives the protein CAWSGTVSNQPQHF.

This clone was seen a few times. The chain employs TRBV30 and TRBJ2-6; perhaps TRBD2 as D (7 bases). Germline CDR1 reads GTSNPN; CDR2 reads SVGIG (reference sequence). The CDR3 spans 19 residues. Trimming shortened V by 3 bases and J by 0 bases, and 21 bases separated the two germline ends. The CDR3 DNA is TGTGCCTGGAGACCCCTAGGGGGGGGGATTGGCTCTGGGGCCAACGTCCTGACTTTC. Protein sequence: CAWRPLGGGIGSGANVLTF.

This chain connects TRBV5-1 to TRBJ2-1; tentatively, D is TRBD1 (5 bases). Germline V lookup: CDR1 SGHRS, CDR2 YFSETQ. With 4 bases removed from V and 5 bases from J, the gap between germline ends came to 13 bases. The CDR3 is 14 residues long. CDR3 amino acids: CASSIQPTDNEQFF. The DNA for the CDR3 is TGCGCCAGCAGCATACAACCGACAGACAATGAGCAGTTCTTC.

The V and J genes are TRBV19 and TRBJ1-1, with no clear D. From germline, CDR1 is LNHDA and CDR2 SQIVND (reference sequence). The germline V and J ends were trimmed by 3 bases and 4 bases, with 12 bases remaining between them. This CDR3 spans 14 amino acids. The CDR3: CASSIREGGTEAFF. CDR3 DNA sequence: TGTGCCAGTAGTATTAGAGAGGGCGGCACTGAAGCTTTCTTT.

In DNA, the CDR3 is TGTGCCAGCAGTGAACTACAGGGTAAAGTCTACGAGCAGTACTTC. This sequence encodes CASSELQGKVYEQYF. The chain combines TRBV2 with TRBJ2-7, with D possibly being TRBD1 (6 bases). The germline CDR1 and CDR2 sequences are SNHLY and FYNNEI. The length of the CDR3 is 15 residues. V was pared by 2 bases and J by 3 bases, with 14 bases between.

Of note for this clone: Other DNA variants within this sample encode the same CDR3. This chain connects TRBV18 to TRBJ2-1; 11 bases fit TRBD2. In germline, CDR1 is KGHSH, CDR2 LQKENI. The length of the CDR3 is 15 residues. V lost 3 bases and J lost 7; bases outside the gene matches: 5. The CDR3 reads CASSPLAGGGNEQFF. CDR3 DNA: TGTGCCAGCTCACCGTTAGCGGGAGGGGGTAATGAGCAGTTCTTC.

In DNA form, the CDR3 reads TGTGCCAGCAGTGAATCCCAACGCAGCACTGAAGCTTTCTTT. Translation: CASSESQRSTEAFF. The genes are TRBV25-1 and TRBJ1-1, with D unclear. CDR1 is MGHDK, CDR2 SYGVNS, per germline. The V end lost 1 base, the J end lost 4 bases, and 10 bases lay between the germline ends. The CDR3 consists of 14 residues.

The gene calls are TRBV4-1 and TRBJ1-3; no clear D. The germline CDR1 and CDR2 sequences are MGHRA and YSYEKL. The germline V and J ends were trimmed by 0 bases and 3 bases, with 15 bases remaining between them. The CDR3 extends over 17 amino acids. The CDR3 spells CASSQDKQAADGNTIYF. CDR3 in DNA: TGCGCCAGCAGCCAAGATAAGCAGGCAGCAGATGGAAACACCATATATTTT.

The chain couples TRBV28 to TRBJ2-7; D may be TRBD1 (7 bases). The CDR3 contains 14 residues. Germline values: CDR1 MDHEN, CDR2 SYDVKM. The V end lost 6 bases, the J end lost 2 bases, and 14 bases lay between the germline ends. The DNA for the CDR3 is TGTGCCAGCAGAGCCGGCGGGACAGCCTACGAGCAGTACTTC. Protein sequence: CASRAGGTAYEQYF.

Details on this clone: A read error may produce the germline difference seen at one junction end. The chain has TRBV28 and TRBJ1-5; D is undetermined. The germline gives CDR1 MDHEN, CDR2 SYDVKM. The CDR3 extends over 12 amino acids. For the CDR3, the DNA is TGTGCCAGCAGACACCTCAATAAGCCCCAGCATTTT. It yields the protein CASRHLNKPQHF. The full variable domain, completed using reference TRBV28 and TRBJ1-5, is DVKVTQSSRYLVKRTGEKVFLECVQDMDHENMFWYRQDPGLGLRLIYFSYDVKMKEKGDIPEGYSVSREKKERFSLILESASTNQTSMYLCASRHLNKPQHFGDGTRLSIL.

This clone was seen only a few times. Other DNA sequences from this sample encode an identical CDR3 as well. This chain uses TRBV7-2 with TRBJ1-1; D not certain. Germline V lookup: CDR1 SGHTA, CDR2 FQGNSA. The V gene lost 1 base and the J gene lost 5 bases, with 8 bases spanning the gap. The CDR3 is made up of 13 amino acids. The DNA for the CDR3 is TGTGCCAGCAGCTTAGAGAGGGATACTGAAGCTTTCTTT. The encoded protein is CASSLERDTEAFF.

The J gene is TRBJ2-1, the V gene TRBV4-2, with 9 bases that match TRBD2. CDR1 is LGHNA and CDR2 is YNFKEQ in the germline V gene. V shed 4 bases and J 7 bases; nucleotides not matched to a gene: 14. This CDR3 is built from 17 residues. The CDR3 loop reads CASSPQGGSGRGNEQFF. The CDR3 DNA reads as TGTGCCAGCAGCCCCCAGGGGGGTAGCGGGAGAGGGAATGAGCAGTTCTTC.

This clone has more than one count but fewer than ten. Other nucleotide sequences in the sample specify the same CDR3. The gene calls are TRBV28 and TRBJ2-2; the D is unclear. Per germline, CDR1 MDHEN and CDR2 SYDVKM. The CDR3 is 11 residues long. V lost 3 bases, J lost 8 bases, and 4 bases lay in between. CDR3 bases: TGTGCCAGCAGTTTTCCGGGGGAGCTGTTTTTT. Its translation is CASSFPGELFF.

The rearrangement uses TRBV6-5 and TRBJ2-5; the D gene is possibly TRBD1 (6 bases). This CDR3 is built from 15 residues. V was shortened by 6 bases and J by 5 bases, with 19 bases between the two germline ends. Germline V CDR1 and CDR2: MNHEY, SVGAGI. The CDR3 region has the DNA TGTGCCAGCAGCCCCCGGACAGTCCCCCGGGAGACCCAGTACTTC. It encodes CASSPRTVPRETQYF.

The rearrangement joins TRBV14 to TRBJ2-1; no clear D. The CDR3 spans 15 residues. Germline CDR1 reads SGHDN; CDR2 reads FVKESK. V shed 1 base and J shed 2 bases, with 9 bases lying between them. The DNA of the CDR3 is TGTGCCAGCAGCCAAGTAGGGCTAGCCTACAATGAGCAGTTCTTC. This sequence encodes CASSQVGLAYNEQFF.

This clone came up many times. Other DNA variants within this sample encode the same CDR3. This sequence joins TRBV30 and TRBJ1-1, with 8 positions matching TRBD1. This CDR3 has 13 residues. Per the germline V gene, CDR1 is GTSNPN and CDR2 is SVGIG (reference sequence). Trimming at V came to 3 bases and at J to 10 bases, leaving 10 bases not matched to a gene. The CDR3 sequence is CAWSPPGGRGAFF. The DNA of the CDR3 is TGTGCCTGGAGCCCTCCAGGGGGCCGTGGAGCTTTCTTT. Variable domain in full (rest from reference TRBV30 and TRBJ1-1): SQTIHQWPATLVQPVGSPLSLECTVEGTSNPNLYWYRQAAGRGLQLLFYSVGIGQISSEVPQNLSASRPQDRQFILSSKKLLLSDSGFYLCAWSPPGGRGAFFGQGTRLTVV.

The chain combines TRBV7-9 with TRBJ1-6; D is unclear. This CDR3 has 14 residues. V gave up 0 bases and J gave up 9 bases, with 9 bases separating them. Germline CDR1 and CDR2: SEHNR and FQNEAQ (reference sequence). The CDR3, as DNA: TGTGCCAGCAGCTTAGCCCGTAGTGGTTCACCCCTCCACTTT. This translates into CASSLARSGSPLHF.

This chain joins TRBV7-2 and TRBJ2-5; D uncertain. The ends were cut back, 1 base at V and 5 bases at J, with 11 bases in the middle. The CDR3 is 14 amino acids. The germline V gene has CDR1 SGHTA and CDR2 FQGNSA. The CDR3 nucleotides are TGTGCCAGCAGCTTAGGTATCCAGAGTGAGACCCAGTACTTC. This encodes CASSLGIQSETQYF.

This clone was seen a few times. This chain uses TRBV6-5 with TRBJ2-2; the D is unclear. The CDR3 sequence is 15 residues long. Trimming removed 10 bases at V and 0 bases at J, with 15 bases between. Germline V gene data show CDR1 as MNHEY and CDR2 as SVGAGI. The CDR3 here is CATYAGLPNTGELFF. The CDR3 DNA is TGTGCCACCTACGCCGGGCTGCCGAACACCGGGGAGCTGTTTTTT.

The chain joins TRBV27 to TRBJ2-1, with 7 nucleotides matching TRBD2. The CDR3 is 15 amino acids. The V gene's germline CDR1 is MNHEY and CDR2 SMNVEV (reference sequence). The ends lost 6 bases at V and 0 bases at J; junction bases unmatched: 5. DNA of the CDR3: TGTGCCAGCAGACTAGCGATGAGCTCCTACAATGAGCAGTTCTTC. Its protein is CASRLAMSSYNEQFF.

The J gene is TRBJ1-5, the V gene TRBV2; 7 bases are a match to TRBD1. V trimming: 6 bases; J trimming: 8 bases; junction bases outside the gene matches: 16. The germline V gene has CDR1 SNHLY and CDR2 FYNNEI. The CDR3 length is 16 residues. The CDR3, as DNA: TGTGCCAGCAGAACGACAGGGACCGGGGCAGGAAAGCCCCAGCATTTT. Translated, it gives CASRTTGTGAGKPQHF.

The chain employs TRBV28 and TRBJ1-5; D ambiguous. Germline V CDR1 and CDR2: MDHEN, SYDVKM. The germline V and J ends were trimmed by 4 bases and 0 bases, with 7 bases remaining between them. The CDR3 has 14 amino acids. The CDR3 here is CASSSGVSNQPQHF. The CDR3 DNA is TGTGCCAGCAGTTCAGGCGTTAGCAATCAGCCCCAGCATTTT.

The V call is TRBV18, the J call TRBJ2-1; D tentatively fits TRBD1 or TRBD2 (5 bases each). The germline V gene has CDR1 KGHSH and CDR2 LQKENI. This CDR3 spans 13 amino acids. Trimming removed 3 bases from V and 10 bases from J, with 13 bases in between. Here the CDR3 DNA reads TGTGCCAGCTCACCGTCCTCTTGGGGGGAGCAGTTCTTC. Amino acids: CASSPSSWGEQFF.

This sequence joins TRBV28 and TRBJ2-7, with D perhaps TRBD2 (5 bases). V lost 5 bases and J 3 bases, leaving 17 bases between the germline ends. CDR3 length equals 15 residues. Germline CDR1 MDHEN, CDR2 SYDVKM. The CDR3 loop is CASSPPEVRGYEQYF. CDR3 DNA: TGTGCCAGCAGTCCCCCCGAGGTTCGGGGCTACGAGCAGTACTTC.